Listed here are 30 T cell receptor beta chains from one sample, sequenced in a study of T cell clones after liver transplantation. Clones were sequenced by immunoSEQ multiplex PCR, and TCRdb holds only the in-frame ones, with some missing. The sample yields fewer than 150 clones, approximately 37% seen once. Alloreactive TCRbeta sequences came from sequencing proliferating CFSE-low cells in the MLR. No antigen is known for these receptors. The sequenced sample was CD4+ T cells from cultured PBMCs. All receptors derive from a human patient who received a liver transplant. A subset of T cells may come from the graft donor.

By share of the sample, this clone is hyperexpanded. This chain connects TRBV30 to TRBJ1-2; D uncertain. The CDR3 has 13 amino acids. Trimming pared 0 bases from V and 7 bases from J, leaving 12 bases between. The germline gives CDR1 GTSNPN, CDR2 SVGIG (reference sequence). The CDR3 DNA is TGTGCCTGGAGTGTCATCGGTGATGGTGGCTACACCTTC. It codes for CAWSVIGDGGYTF.

The chain employs TRBV2 and TRBJ2-5; TRBD1 might be the D (5 bases). Germline-derived CDR1 and CDR2 are SNHLY and FYNNEI. The CDR3 consists of 13 residues. V was clipped by 7 bases and J by 2 bases, with 11 bases between them. The CDR3 DNA reads as TGTGCCAGCAATAGACAGACACAAGAGACCCAGTACTTC. It is translated as CASNRQTQETQYF.

This clone is labeled hyperexpanded. In nucleotides, the CDR3 is TGTGCCAGCGGGGGTGGGACAGGAAATCAGCCCCAGCATTTT. It yields the protein CASGGGTGNQPQHF. The V and J genes are TRBV6-6 and TRBJ1-5, with 8 bases matching TRBD1. The J segment lost 4 bases and the V segment lost 8 bases, leaving 7 bases of the junction unmatched. Germline V gene data show CDR1 as MNHNY and CDR2 as SVGAGI (reference sequence). CDR3 length: 14 amino acids.

This clone was picked up a small number of times. This rearrangement joins TRBV5-6 to TRBJ1-3, with TRBD1 matching over 7 bases. In germline, CDR1 is SGHDT, CDR2 YYEEEE. V trimming: 2 bases; J trimming: 4 bases; junction bases outside the gene matches: 6. The CDR3 has 15 residues. DNA of the CDR3: TGTGCCAGCAGCTTTATTAGGGGGCGAGGAAACACCATATATTTT. Translation gives CASSFIRGRGNTIYF. Combining the CDR3 with reference TRBV5-6 and TRBJ1-3 gives the whole variable domain DAGVTQSPTHLIKTRGQQVTLRCSPKSGHDTVSWYQQALGQGPQFIFQYYEEEERQRGNFPDRFSGHQFPNYSSELNVNALLLGDSALYLCASSFIRGRGNTIYFGEGSWLTVV.

In this sample, this clone is large (0.1 to 1%). The chain links TRBV29-1 to TRBJ1-2; 9 bases match TRBD1. The V and J ends lost 4 bases and 14 bases, in that order; junction bases with no gene match: 11. Germline lookup yields CDR1 SQVTM and CDR2 ANQGSEA. This CDR3 spans 12 amino acids. CDR3 sequence: CSVALRDRDGTF. CDR3 nucleotides: TGCAGCGTTGCTCTCCGGGACAGGGACGGGACCTTC.

The chain couples TRBV27 to TRBJ1-5; 7 nucleotides align to TRBD1. V shed 5 bases, J shed 2 bases, and the junction held 6 bases outside the gene matches. The CDR3 spans 15 residues. CDR1 and CDR2 (germline): MNHEY, SMNVEV (reference sequence). The DNA of the CDR3 is TGTGCCAGCAGTCCCTGGGACAGCGGCAATCAGCCCCAGCATTTT. It translates to CASSPWDSGNQPQHF.

This clone was detected only a few times. This sequence joins TRBV6-5 and TRBJ2-4, with 9 nucleotides matching TRBD1. V lost 0 bases to trimming and J lost 8 bases; unmatched junction nucleotides: 5. The CDR3 length is 15 residues. Looked up from germline, CDR1 is MNHEY and CDR2 is SVGAGI. The CDR3: CASSYSDRGGYIQYF. The CDR3 DNA reads TGTGCCAGCAGTTACTCAGACAGGGGGGGATACATTCAGTACTTC.

The rearrangement links TRBV2 to TRBJ1-1, with no clear D. Looked up from germline, CDR1 is SNHLY and CDR2 is FYNNEI. The CDR3 spans 13 residues. V gave up 7 bases and J gave up 5 bases, with 14 bases separating them. The CDR3 region is CASTTEYLTEAFF. CDR3 nucleotides: TGTGCCAGCACGACTGAATATTTAACTGAAGCTTTCTTT.

This clone was seen once. The rearrangement uses TRBV7-9 and TRBJ1-3, with D unclear. CDR1 and CDR2 (germline): SEHNR, FQNEAQ (reference sequence). The CDR3 has 14 residues. V shed 5 bases and J shed 1 base, with 9 bases lying between them. The CDR3 bases are TGTGCCAGCAGCCCCACGGAGTCTGGAAACACCATATATTTT. This gives the protein CASSPTESGNTIYF.

This chain uses TRBV4-3 with TRBJ2-1; D is unclear. The CDR3 spans 12 residues. Germline V gene sequence: CDR1 LGHNA, CDR2 YSLEER. V was pared by 5 bases and J by 7 bases, with 9 bases between. CDR3: CASSARGNEQFF. The CDR3 DNA reads as TGCGCCAGCAGCGCTCGTGGTAATGAGCAGTTCTTC.

The genes are TRBV4-3 and TRBJ1-5; 8 bases are shared with TRBD1. Trimming cost V 0 bases and J 7 bases; bases outside gene matches: 5. Germline V gives CDR1 LGHNA, CDR2 YSLEER. The CDR3 sequence is 15 residues long. The CDR3 DNA reads as TGCGCCAGCAGCCAAGAGGACAGGGCAGGGCAGCCCCAGCATTTT. Residues: CASSQEDRAGQPQHF.

The chain joins TRBV4-2 to TRBJ2-7, with TRBD1 matching 10 bases. Germline CDR1 and CDR2: LGHNA and YNFKEQ. Unmatched junction bases numbered 6, after V lost 5 bases and J lost 2 bases. This CDR3 comprises 15 residues. CDR3 protein: CASSSRDRGTYEQYF. The CDR3 coding sequence is TGTGCCAGCAGCTCCCGGGACAGGGGAACCTACGAGCAGTACTTC.

Judged by abundance, this clone is large. The same CDR3 is also encoded by other DNA sequences in this sample. The rearrangement joins TRBV9 to TRBJ1-2; unclear D gene. In germline, CDR1 is SGDLS, CDR2 YYNGEE. The CDR3 extends over 15 amino acids. V was cut by 3 bases and J by 5 bases, with 17 bases left in between. The CDR3 DNA follows: TGTGCCAGCAGCGAAAATCCGGGCCGGCAATATGGCTACACCTTC. Residues: CASSENPGRQYGYTF.

By its share, this clone is hyperexpanded. The chain has TRBV7-9 and TRBJ1-2, with D unresolved. V was cut by 1 base and J by 6 bases, with 9 bases left in between. The CDR3 is made up of 13 amino acids. From germline, CDR1 is SEHNR and CDR2 FQNEAQ (reference sequence). CDR3 sequence reads: CASSLEEGHGYTF. Here the CDR3 DNA reads TGTGCCAGCAGCTTAGAGGAGGGTCATGGCTACACCTTC.

This clone was seen a few times. The chain links TRBV6-5 to TRBJ2-4, with 8 bases aligning to TRBD2. V was clipped by 0 bases and J by 3 bases; unmatched bases: 1. The germline gives CDR1 MNHEY, CDR2 SVGAGI. The CDR3 covers 15 residues. The CDR3 loop is CASSYSGGDKNIQYF. The CDR3 DNA is TGTGCCAGCAGTTACTCCGGGGGGGACAAAAACATTCAGTACTTC.

The chain employs TRBV18 and TRBJ2-7, with D possibly TRBD2 on 6 matching bases. This CDR3 has 17 residues. Deletions cut 5 bases from V and 1 base from J, with 21 bases between. Germline CDR1 and CDR2: KGHSH and LQKENI. The CDR3 is CASSMGTATLGSYEQYF. The CDR3 DNA reads TGTGCCAGCTCAATGGGGACTGCAACTCTAGGGTCCTACGAGCAGTACTTC.

The rearrangement joins TRBV6-6 to TRBJ1-5; possibly TRBD1 for D (6 bases). The CDR3 is 15 amino acids. The V gene's germline CDR1 is MNHNY and CDR2 SVGAGI (reference sequence). V lost 5 bases and J 3 bases, leaving 14 bases between the germline ends. CDR3 loop: CASSDGTGYNQPQHF. The CDR3, as DNA: TGTGCCAGCAGTGATGGAACAGGGTACAATCAGCCCCAGCATTTT.

The chain couples TRBV6-9 to TRBJ1-5; TRBD1 agrees at 8 bases. V lost 8 bases, J lost 4 bases, and 7 bases stayed unmatched. Germline-derived CDR1 and CDR2 are MNHGY and SVAAGI. The CDR3 has 14 amino acids. CDR3 DNA: TGTGCCAGCGGGGGTGGGACAGGAAATCAGCCCCAGCATTTT. Encoded protein: CASGGGTGNQPQHF.

This rearrangement joins TRBV6-4 to TRBJ1-1; D gene uncertain. CDR1 MRHNA and CDR2 SNTAGT come from the germline V gene. Trimming shortened V by 5 bases and J by 4 bases, and 20 bases separated the two germline ends. The CDR3 extends over 16 amino acids. The CDR3 here is CASSYYRHHKCTEAFF. The CDR3 bases are TGTGCCAGCAGTTACTACCGACACCACAAGTGCACTGAAGCTTTCTTT.

This clone has only a few counts. Other DNA sequences in the sample encode the same CDR3. The V call is TRBV7-2, the J call TRBJ2-5; TRBD1 might be the D (5 bases). Looked up from germline, CDR1 is SGHTA and CDR2 is FQGNSA. CDR3 length equals 13 residues. V lost 4 bases, J lost 5 bases, and 11 bases lay in between. The CDR3 reads CASSSVRGETQYF. The CDR3 nucleotides are TGTGCCAGCAGCTCCGTTAGGGGCGAGACCCAGTACTTC.

By share of the sample, this clone is large. The rearrangement uses TRBV25-1 and TRBJ1-4; D uncertain. The CDR3 has 14 amino acids. Germline V gene lookup returns CDR1 MGHDK and CDR2 SYGVNS. V was pared by 3 bases and J by 7 bases, with 12 bases between. The CDR3 DNA follows: TGTGCCAGCAGTGATCCCGGACGGATTGAAAAACTGTTTTTT. This encodes CASSDPGRIEKLFF.

The J gene is TRBJ2-3, the V gene TRBV7-2; unclear D gene. The CDR3 length is 12 residues. The V gene's germline CDR1 is SGHTA and CDR2 FQGNSA. V lost 3 bases and J 6 bases, leaving 7 bases between the germline ends. The CDR3 protein is CASSLVKDTQYF. The CDR3 DNA reads as TGTGCCAGCAGCTTGGTTAAGGATACGCAGTATTTT.

This clone has more than one count but fewer than ten. The V call is TRBV5-6, the J call TRBJ1-2; D not resolved. CDR1 and CDR2 (germline): SGHDT, YYEEEE. Trimming pared 0 bases from V and 5 bases from J, leaving 5 bases between. The CDR3 sequence is 12 residues long. Here the CDR3 reads CASSLERYGYTF. The CDR3 DNA reads TGTGCCAGCAGCTTGGAACGGTATGGCTACACCTTC.

The rearrangement joins TRBV23-1 to TRBJ2-6; D is ambiguous. TRBV23-1 is noted as an ORF with a role that remains uncertain. The CDR3 is 17 residues long. Trimming removed 5 bases from V and 5 bases from J, with 19 bases in between. The CDR3 loop reads CASSDTAQQSRANVLTF. CDR3 bases: TGCGCCAGCAGTGACACCGCGCAACAAAGTCGGGCCAACGTCCTGACTTTC.

V is TRBV6-6 and J is TRBJ2-3; D is unclear. V lost 7 bases and J 7 bases, leaving 9 bases between the germline ends. Germline loops: CDR1 MNHNY, CDR2 SVGAGI (reference sequence). This CDR3 is 11 amino acids long. The CDR3 DNA follows: TGTGCCAGCACCCACCACAATACGCAGTATTTT. Translated: CASTHHNTQYF.

This clone is judged large (0.1 to 1%). The V gene is TRBV4-2, the J gene TRBJ2-3; 10 nucleotides align to TRBD1. V gave up 0 bases and J gave up 1 base; unmatched junction bases: 10. This CDR3 comprises 19 residues. Germline CDR1 is LGHNA and CDR2 is YNFKEQ. DNA of the CDR3: TGTGCCAGCAGCCAAGATCGACCCGGGACAGGGGATGGCACAGATACGCAGTATTTT. It codes for CASSQDRPGTGDGTDTQYF.

This clone is termed hyperexpanded. V gene TRBV29-1 combines with J gene TRBJ1-5; no clear D gene. This CDR3 has 12 amino acids. Between the trimmed V and J ends, which lost 7 bases and 5 bases, there was a span of 12 bases. Per germline, CDR1 SQVTM and CDR2 ANQGSEA. The CDR3 coding sequence is TGCAGCGCTCGGGTCCGGGATCAGCCCCAGCATTTT. Protein sequence: CSARVRDQPQHF.

This clone has just a few counts. V gene TRBV28 combines with J gene TRBJ1-4; tentative D call: TRBD1 (6 bases). The germline V gene has CDR1 MDHEN and CDR2 SYDVKM. Trimming left V 1 base short and J 7 bases short, with 19 bases between. The CDR3 loop spans 17 amino acids. CDR3 bases: TGTGCCAGCAGTTTATTGGGGGGCGGAGATCAGGGTGAAAAACTGTTTTTT. It specifies CASSLLGGGDQGEKLFF.

This clone has a handful of counts. V is TRBV18 and J is TRBJ2-7; D gene uncertain. The CDR3 extends over 11 amino acids. Germline V gene sequence: CDR1 KGHSH, CDR2 LQKENI. V lost 5 bases and J 0 bases, leaving 2 bases between the germline ends. The CDR3 DNA reads as TGTGCCAGCTCATCCTCCTACGAGCAGTACTTC. Translation: CASSSSYEQYF.

This chain joins TRBV5-1 and TRBJ1-1; weak D call: TRBD1 (5 bases). Trimming took 3 bases from V and 1 from J, leaving 10 bases between them. The CDR3 is 14 amino acids. Per the germline V gene, CDR1 is SGHRS and CDR2 is YFSETQ. The CDR3 reads CASSWDLGNTEAFF. DNA for the CDR3: TGCGCCAGCAGCTGGGACCTCGGGAACACTGAAGCTTTCTTT.